These 15 T cell receptor beta chains share one sample of origin, sequenced in a study of T cells expressing NK-cell markers. TCRdb re-called the 5' RACE reads; one entry per CDR3 protein, DNA not given. Its clone listing holds about 390,000 distinct CDR3 sequences. Material: blood T cells: a sorted CD56 or NKG2C T cell subset, CD4+ or CD8+ T cells, or bulk PBMC T cells (not recorded which). The receptors originated from a woman aged 50 to 60 in good health.

The V call is TRBV2, the J call TRBJ2-1; as DNA is missing, the TRBD1 call by TCRdb cannot be tested. CDR1 and CDR2 (germline): SNHLY, FYNNEI. The CDR3 has 14 amino acids. The CDR3 loop reads CASRGQPSDNEQFF.

The rearrangement joins TRBV7-6 to TRBJ2-1; the D call from TCRdb, TRBD2, cannot be confirmed without DNA. Germline V gene sequence: CDR1 SGHVS, CDR2 FNYEAQ. The CDR3 sequence is 18 residues long. CDR3: CASSWGPKREGRRNEQFF.

The chain links TRBV11-2 to TRBJ2-2; TCRdb gives TRBD2 as the D gene, but with no DNA this cannot be confirmed. The CDR3 runs 14 residues. Per germline, CDR1 SGHAT and CDR2 FQNNGV. CDR3 protein: CASSSDYPAGELFF.

V and J are TRBV25-1 and TRBJ2-7; TCRdb reports TRBD2, a call that lacks DNA to check it against. Germline lookup yields CDR1 MGHDK and CDR2 SYGVNS. CDR3 length equals 15 residues. The CDR3 is CASSDTSGRAGEQYF.

V is TRBV6-1 and J is TRBJ2-3; TCRdb names TRBD1, which stays unverified in the absence of DNA. CDR1 MNHNS and CDR2 SASEGT come from the germline V gene. There are 16 residues in the CDR3. The CDR3 sequence is CASSLEWAGNTDTQYF.

The chain uses TRBV5-6 and TRBJ1-1; the TCRdb call, TRBD1, lacks DNA for checking. Per germline, CDR1 SGHDT and CDR2 YYEEEE. The CDR3 has 13 amino acids. The CDR3 loop reads CASSLWGPARAFF.

The CDR3 region is CSARDRRDRGGSYEQYF. The genes are TRBV20-1 and TRBJ2-7; TCRdb reports TRBD1, a call that lacks DNA to check it against. This CDR3 spans 17 amino acids. The V gene's germline CDR1 is DFQATT and CDR2 SNEGSKA (reference sequence).

The genes are TRBV27 and TRBJ2-7; the TCRdb D gene call, TRBD1, has no DNA to confirm it. Germline V gene data show CDR1 as MNHEY and CDR2 as SMNVEV (reference sequence). This CDR3 comprises 14 residues. The chain's CDR3 is CASSLGDRGHEQYF.

The rearrangement joins TRBV15 to TRBJ2-1. Germline V gene data show CDR1 as LNHNV and CDR2 as YYDKDF (reference sequence). The CDR3 covers 16 residues. CDR3 loop: CATSKETRSSYNEQFF.

This chain links TRBV7-2 with TRBJ1-2; the TCRdb D gene call, TRBD1, has no DNA to confirm it. This CDR3 comprises 14 residues. Germline-derived CDR1 and CDR2 are SGHTA and FQGNSA. CDR3 residues: CASSLAFGAQGYTF. The full variable domain, with the rest looked up from reference TRBV7-2 and TRBJ1-2, is GAGVSQSPSNKVTEKGKDVELRCDPISGHTALYWYRQSLGQGLEFLIYFQGNSAPDKSGLPSDRFSAERTGGSVSTLTIQRTQQEDSAVYLCASSLAFGAQGYTFGSGTRLTVV.

This chain connects TRBV15 to TRBJ2-5; the D call of TRBD2 rests on TCRdb alone, since no DNA is present to check it. Per the germline V gene, CDR1 is LNHNV and CDR2 is YYDKDF (reference sequence). This CDR3 contains 14 residues. CDR3 residues: CATSREGAGETQYF.

The genes are TRBV29-1 and TRBJ1-1; TCRdb names TRBD1, which stays unverified in the absence of DNA. The germline V gene has CDR1 SQVTM and CDR2 ANQGSEA. CDR3 length: 16 amino acids. This CDR3 is CSVVWGTGIRPFEAFF.

The V gene is TRBV6-2 or TRBV6-3, the J gene TRBJ2-3; TCRdb indicates TRBD1, and absent DNA this call remains unverified. This CDR3 spans 14 amino acids. In germline, CDR1 is MNHEY, CDR2 SVGEGT. CDR3 region: CASRPGAYTDTQYF.

The chain employs TRBV2 and TRBJ2-4; the D call of TRBD1 rests on TCRdb alone, since no DNA is present to check it. Germline V gene data show CDR1 as SNHLY and CDR2 as FYNNEI. This CDR3 is built from 14 residues. CDR3 region: CASTGSRVLHIQYF.

The chain carries TRBV14 and TRBJ2-1; TCRdb names TRBD1, which stays unverified in the absence of DNA. CDR3 length: 14 amino acids. The germline gives CDR1 SGHDN, CDR2 FVKESK. The CDR3 spells CASSLRGQGGCQFF.